The present entry profiles one T cell receptor (beta chain) with its context. This sample was taken from a study of control samples from healthy donors and cancer patients. The repertoire was sequenced with immunoSEQ multiplex PCR; TCRdb's copy has only in-frame clones and lacks some. The table records 120,000 or so clones, around 96% of them present only once. The length of the CDR3 is 13 residues. The V end was cut by 2 bases, the J end by 4 bases, with 8 bases between. Germline V CDR1 and CDR2: SNHLY, FYNNEI. V gene TRBV2 combines with J gene TRBJ1-2, with D unclear. The clonotype was recovered from a man aged 25-45 years in good health. The sample taken for sequencing was blood. The CDR3: CASSEMEIYGYTF. The CDR3 DNA is TGTGCCAGCAGTGAAATGGAAATCTATGGCTACACCTTC.